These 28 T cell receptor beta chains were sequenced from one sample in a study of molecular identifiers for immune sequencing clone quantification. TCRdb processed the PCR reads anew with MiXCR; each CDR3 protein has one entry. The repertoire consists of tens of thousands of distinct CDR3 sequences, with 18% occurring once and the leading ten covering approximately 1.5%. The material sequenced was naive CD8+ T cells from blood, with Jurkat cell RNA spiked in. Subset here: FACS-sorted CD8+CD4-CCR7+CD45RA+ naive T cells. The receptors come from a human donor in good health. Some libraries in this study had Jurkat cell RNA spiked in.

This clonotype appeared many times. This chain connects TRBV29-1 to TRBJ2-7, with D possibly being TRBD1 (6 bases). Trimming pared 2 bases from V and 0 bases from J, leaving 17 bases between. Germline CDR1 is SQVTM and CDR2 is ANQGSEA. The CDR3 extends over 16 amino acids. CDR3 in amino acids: CSVETPGVGNSYEQYF. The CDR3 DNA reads TGCAGCGTTGAAACCCCAGGGGTAGGAAACTCCTACGAGCAGTACTTC.

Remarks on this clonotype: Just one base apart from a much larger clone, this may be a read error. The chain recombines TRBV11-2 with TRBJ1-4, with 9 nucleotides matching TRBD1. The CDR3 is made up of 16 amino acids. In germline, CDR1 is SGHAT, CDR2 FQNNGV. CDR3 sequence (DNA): TGTGCCAGCAGCCCCGGGACAGGGTCGACTAATGAAAACCTGTTTTTT. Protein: CASSPGTGSTNENLFF.

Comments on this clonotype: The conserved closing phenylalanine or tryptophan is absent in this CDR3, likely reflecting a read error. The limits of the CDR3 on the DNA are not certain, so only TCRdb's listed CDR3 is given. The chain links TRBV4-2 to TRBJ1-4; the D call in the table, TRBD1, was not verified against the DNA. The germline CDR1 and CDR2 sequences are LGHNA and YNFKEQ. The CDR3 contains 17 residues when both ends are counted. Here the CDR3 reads CASSQEWSQGADEKLLL.

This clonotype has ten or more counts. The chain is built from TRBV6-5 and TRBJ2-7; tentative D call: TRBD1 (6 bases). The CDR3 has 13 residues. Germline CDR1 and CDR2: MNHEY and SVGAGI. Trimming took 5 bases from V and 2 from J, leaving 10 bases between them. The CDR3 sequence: CASSPGHPYEQYF. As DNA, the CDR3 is TGTGCCAGCAGTCCGGGACATCCCTACGAGCAGTACTTC.

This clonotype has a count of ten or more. CDR3 DNA sequence: TGTGCCAGCAGTTTCCGATATAGCAATCAGCCCCAGCATTTT. This encodes CASSFRYSNQPQHF. The chain recombines TRBV5-5 with TRBJ1-5, with no clear D. V gave up 5 bases and J gave up 0 bases, with 9 bases separating them. Germline assignment: CDR1 SGHKS and CDR2 YYEKEE (reference sequence). The CDR3 runs to 14 residues.

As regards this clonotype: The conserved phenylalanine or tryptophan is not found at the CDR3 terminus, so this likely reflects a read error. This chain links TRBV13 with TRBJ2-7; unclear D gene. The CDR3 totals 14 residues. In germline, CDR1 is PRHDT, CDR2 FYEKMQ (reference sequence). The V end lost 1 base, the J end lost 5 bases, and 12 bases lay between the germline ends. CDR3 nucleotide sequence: TGTGCCAGCAGCTTAGAGCTGGCTGGGCACGAGCAGTACCTC. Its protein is CASSLELAGHEQYL.

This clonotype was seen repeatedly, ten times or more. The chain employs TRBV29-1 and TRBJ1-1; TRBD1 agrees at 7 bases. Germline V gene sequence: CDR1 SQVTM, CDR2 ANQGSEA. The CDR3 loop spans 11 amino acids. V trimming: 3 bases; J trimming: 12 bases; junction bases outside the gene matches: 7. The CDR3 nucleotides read TGCAGCGTTGACGGGACAGTTCTAACTTTCTTT. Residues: CSVDGTVLTFF.

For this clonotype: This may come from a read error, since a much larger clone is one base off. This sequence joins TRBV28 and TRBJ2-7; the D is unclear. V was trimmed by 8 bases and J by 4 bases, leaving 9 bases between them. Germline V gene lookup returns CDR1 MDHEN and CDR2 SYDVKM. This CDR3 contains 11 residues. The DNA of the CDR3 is TGTGCCAGCGGCCCCTTATACGAGCAGTACTTC. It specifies CASGPLYEQYF.

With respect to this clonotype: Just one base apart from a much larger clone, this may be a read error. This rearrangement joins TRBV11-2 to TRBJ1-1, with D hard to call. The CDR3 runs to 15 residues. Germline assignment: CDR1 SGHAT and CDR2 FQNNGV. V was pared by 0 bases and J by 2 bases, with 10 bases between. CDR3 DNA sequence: TGTGCCAGCAGCTTAGATGAGGGCTTAAACACTGAAGCTTTCTTT. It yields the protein CASSLDEGLNTEAFF.

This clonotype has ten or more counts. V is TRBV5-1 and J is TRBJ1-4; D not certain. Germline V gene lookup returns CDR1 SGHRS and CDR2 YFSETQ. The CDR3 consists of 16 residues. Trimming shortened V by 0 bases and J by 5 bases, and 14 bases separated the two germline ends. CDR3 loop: CASSLVSGKVNEKLFF. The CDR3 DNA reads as TGCGCCAGCAGCTTGGTATCCGGGAAAGTGAATGAAAAACTGTTTTTT. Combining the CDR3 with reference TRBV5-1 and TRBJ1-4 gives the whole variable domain KAGVTQTPRYLIKTRGQQVTLSCSPISGHRSVSWYQQTPGQGLQFLFEYFSETQRNKGNFPGRFSGRQFSNSRSEMNVSTLELGDSALYLCASSLVSGKVNEKLFFGSGTQLSVL.

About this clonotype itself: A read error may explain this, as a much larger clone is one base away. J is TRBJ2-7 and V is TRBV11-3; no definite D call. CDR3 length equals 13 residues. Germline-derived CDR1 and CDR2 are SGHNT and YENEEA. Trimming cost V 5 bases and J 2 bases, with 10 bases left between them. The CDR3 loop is CASSPQTPYEQYF. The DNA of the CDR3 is TGTGCCAGCAGCCCTCAGACTCCCTACGAGCAGTACTTC.

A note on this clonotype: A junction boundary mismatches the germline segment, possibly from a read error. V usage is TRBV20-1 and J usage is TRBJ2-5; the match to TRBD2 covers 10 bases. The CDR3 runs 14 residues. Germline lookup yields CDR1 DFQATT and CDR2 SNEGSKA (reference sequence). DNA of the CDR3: TGCAGTGCTAGGACTAGCGGGTTCCAAGGGACCCAGTACTTC. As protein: CSARTSGFQGTQYF.

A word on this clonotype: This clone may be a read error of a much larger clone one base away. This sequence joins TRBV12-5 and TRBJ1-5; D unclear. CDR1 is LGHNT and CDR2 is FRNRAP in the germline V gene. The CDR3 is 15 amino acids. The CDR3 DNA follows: TGTGTTAGTGGTTTGTCCCCCACAGTCAATCAGCCCCAGCATTTT. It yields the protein CVSGLSPTVNQPQHF. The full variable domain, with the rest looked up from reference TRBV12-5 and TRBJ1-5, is DARVTQTPRHKVTEMGQEVTMRCQPILGHNTVFWYRQTMMQGLELLAYFRNRAPLDDSGMPKDRFSAEMPDATLATLKIQPSEPRDSAVYFCVSGLSPTVNQPQHFGDGTRLSIL.

This chain's CDR3 is CATSRRRETGELFF. In nucleotides, the CDR3 is TGTGCCACCAGCCGGAGGAGGGAGACCGGGGAGCTGTTTTTT. V and J are TRBV15 and TRBJ2-2, with D perhaps matching TRBD2 (6 bases). This CDR3 contains 14 residues. Between the trimmed V and J ends, which lost 5 bases and 5 bases, there was a span of 12 bases. From germline, CDR1 is LNHNV and CDR2 YYDKDF (reference sequence).

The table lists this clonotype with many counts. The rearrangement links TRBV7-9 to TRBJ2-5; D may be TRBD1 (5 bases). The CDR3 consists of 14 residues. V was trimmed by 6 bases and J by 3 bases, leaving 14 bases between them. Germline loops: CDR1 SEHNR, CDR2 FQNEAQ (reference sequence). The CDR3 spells CASRTKVREETQYF. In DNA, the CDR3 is TGTGCCAGCAGAACCAAGGTCAGGGAAGAGACCCAGTACTTC.

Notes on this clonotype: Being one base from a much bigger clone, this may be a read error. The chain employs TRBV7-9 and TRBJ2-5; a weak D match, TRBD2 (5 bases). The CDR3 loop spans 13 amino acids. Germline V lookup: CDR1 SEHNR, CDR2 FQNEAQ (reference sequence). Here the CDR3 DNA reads TGTGCCAGCAGCTTACTAGCCTCCGAGACCCAGTGCTTC. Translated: CASSLLASETQCF.

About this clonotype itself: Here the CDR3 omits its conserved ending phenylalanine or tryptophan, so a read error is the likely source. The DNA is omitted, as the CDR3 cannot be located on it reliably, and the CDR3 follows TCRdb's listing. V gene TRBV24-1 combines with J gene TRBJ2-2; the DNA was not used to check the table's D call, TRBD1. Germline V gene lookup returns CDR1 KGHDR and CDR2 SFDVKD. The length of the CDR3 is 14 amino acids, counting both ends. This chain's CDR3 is CATSETGDTGELSS.

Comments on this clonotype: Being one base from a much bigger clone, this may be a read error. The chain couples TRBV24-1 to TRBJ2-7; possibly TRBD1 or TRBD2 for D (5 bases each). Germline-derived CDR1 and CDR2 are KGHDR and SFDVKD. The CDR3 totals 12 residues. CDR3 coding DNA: TGTGCCACCAGTGGTGGGGGTTCCGAGCAGCACTTC. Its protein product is CATSGGGSEQHF.

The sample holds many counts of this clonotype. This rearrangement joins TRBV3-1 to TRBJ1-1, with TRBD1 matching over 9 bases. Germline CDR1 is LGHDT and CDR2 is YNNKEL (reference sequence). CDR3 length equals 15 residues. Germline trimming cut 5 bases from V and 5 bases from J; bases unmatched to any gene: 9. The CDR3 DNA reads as TGTGCCAGCAGCTCTCTACAGGGGGCATTTACTGAAGCTTTCTTT. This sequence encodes CASSSLQGAFTEAFF.

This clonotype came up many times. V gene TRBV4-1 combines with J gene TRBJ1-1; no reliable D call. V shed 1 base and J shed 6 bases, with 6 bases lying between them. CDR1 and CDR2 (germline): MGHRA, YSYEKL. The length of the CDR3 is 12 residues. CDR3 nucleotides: TGCGCCAGCAGCCAAGTCGGGTCTGAAGCTTTCTTT. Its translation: CASSQVGSEAFF.

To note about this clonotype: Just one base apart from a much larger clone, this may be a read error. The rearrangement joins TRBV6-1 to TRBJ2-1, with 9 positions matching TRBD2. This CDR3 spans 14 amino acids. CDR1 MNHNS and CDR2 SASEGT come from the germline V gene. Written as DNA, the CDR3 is TGTGCCGGCAGTGTTAGCGGGGGAGACAATGAGCAGTTCTTC. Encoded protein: CAGSVSGGDNEQFF.

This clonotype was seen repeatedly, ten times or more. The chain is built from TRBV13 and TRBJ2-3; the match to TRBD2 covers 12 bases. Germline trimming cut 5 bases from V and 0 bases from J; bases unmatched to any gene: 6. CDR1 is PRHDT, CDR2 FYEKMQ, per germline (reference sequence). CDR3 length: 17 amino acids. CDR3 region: CASSGETSGGSTDTQYF. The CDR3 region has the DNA TGTGCCAGCAGCGGCGAGACTAGCGGGGGAAGCACAGATACGCAGTATTTT.

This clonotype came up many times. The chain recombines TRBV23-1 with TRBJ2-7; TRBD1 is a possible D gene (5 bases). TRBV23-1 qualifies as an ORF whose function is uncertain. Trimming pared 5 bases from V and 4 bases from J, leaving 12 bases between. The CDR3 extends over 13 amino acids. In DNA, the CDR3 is TGCGCCAGCAGTGCAAGGGGCGGATACGAGCAGTACTTC. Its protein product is CASSARGGYEQYF.

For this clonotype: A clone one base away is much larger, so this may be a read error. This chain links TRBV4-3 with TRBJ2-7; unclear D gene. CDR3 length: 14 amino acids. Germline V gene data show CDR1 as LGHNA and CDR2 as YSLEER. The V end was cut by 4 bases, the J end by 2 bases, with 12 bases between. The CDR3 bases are TGCGCCAGCAGCCCTGGACCGTCTGCCTACGAGCAGTACTTC. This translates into CASSPGPSAYEQYF.

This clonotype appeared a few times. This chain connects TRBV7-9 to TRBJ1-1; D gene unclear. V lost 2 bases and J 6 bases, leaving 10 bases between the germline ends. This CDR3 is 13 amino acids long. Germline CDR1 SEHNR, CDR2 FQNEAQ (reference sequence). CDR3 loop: CASSLRRRPEAFF. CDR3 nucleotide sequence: TGTGCCAGCAGCTTAAGGCGGAGGCCTGAAGCTTTCTTT.

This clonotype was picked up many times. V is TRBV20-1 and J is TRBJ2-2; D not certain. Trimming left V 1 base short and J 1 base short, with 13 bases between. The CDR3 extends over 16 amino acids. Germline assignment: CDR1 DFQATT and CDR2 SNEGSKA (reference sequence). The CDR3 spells CSARGVGGLNTGELFF. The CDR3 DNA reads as TGCAGTGCTAGAGGGGTAGGCGGATTGAACACCGGGGAGCTGTTTTTT.

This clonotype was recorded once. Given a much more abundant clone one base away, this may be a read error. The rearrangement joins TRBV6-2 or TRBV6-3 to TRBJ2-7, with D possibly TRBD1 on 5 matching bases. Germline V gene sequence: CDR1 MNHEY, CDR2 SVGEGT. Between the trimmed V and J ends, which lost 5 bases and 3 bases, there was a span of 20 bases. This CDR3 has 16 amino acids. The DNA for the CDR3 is TGTGCCAGCAGTAACTTACGATTCCAGGGATTCTACGAGCAGTACTTC. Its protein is CASSNLRFQGFYEQYF.

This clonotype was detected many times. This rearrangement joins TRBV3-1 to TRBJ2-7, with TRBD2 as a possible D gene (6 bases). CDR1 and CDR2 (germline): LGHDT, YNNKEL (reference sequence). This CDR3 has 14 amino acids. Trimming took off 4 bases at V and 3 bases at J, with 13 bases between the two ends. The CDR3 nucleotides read TGTGCCAGCAGCCCGGGACTGGGAATCTACGAGCAGTACTTC. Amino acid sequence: CASSPGLGIYEQYF.